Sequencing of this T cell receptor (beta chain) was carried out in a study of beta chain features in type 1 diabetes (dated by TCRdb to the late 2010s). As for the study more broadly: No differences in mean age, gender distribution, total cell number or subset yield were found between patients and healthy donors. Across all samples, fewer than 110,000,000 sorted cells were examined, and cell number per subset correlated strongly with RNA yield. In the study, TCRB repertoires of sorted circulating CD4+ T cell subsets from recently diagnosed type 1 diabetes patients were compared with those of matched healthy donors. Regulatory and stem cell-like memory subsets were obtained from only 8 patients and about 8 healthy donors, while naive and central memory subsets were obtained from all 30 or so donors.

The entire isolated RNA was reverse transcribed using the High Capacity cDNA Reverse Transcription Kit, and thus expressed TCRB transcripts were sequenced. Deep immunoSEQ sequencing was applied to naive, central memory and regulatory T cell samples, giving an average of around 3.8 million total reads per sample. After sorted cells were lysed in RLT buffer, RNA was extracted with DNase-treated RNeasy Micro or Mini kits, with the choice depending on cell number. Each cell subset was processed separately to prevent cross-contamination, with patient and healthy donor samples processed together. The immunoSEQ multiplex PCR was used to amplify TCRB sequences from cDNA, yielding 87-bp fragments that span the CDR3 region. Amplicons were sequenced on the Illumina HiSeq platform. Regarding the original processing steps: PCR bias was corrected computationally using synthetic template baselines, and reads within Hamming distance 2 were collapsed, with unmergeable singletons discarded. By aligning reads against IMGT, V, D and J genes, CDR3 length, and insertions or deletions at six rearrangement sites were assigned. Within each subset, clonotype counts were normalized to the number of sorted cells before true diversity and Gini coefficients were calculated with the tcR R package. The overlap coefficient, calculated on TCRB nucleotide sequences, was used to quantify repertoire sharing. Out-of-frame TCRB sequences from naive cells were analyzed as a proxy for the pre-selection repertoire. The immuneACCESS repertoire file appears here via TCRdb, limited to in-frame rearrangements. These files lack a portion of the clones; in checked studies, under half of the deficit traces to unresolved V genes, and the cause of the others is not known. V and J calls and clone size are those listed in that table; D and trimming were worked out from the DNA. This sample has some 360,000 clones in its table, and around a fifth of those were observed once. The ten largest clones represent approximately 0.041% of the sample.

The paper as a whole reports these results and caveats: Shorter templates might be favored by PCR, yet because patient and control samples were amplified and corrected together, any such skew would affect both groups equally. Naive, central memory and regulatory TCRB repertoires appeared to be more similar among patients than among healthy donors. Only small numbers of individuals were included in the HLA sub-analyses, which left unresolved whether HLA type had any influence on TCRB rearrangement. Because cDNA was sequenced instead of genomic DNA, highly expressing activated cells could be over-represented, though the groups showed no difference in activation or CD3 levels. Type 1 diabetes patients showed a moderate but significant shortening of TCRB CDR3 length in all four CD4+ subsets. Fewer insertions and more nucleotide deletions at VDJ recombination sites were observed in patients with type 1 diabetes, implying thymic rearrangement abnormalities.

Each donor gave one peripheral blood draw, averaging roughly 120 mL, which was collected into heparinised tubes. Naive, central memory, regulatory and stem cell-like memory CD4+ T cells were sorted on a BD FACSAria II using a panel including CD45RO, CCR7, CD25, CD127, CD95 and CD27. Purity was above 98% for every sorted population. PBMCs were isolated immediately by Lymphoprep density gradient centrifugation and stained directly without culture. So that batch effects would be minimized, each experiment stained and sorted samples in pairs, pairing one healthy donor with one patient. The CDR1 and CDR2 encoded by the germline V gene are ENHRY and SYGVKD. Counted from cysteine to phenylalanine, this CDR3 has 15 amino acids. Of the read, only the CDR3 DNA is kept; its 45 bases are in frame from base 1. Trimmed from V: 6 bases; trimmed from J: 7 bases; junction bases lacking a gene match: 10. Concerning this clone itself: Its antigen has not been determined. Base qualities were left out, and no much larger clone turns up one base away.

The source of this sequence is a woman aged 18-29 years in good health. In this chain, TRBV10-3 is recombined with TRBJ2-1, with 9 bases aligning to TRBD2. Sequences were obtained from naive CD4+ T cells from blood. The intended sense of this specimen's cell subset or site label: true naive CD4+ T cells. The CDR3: CAISSLASGENEQFF. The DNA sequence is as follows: TGTGCCATCAGCTCGCTAGCTAGCGGGGAGAATGAGCAGTTCTTC.